Listed below are T cell receptor beta chains from one sample, sequenced in a study of long-term antiretroviral therapy in people with HIV. Method: immunoSEQ multiplex PCR; TCRdb's copy keeps in-frame clones and lacks some. The sample carries around 25,000 clones, roughly 87% recorded once. This specimen consisted of unsorted PBMCs, obtained 1.8 years before starting antiretroviral therapy. Receptors were obtained from a man aged 50-59 years with HIV. CDR3s include the opening cysteine and the closing phenylalanine or tryptophan. Fields, in order: V gene, J gene, CDR3 length, clone size, CDR3 protein. Clone size appears in some rows only: once, few, many, or a class for an expanded clone.

>TRBV5-1|TRBJ1-4|12|few
CASSRTVGKLFF
>TRBV23-1|TRBJ2-3|17|.
CASSQSRSSGSTDTQYF
>TRBV19|TRBJ2-1|13|.
CASSILSRDEQFF
>TRBV28|TRBJ1-1|12|.
CASTAWDTEAFF
>TRBV29-1|TRBJ1-1|13|.
CSVEGQHNTEAFF
>TRBV28|TRBJ2-4|16|once
CASRTWTGIAKNIQYF
>TRBV4-3|TRBJ1-1|13|.
CASSQDRGQGVFF
>TRBV11-2|TRBJ2-7|16|.
CASSSINWDRDYEQYF
>TRBV4-1|TRBJ2-7|15|.
CASSQGNARSYEQYF
>TRBV7-2|TRBJ2-1|15|once
CASSSDPGAYNEQFF
>TRBV6-1|TRBJ1-4|16|.
CASSEAPASPGEKLFF
>TRBV19|TRBJ1-5|17|.
CASSRHRGIDGNQPQHF
>TRBV7-2|TRBJ2-5|17|.
CASSSRGKGLAEETQYF
>TRBV6-5|TRBJ2-7|16|.
CASSYSAGGPSYEQYF
>TRBV9|TRBJ1-2|13|.
CASSPSGVGGYTF
>TRBV30|TRBJ1-1|14|.
CAWSVNSLNTEAFF
>TRBV23-1|TRBJ2-7|14|.
CASSRQGRAYEQYF
>TRBV5-1|TRBJ1-2|13|.
CASSLNRDYGYTF
>TRBV14|TRBJ2-5|16|.
CASSQVYLQGKETQYF
>TRBV19|TRBJ1-1|15|.
CASSIPGISFTEAFF
>TRBV11-2|TRBJ2-1|14|once
CASTQQGADNEQFF
>TRBV18|TRBJ1-5|16|.
CASGGSRQNSNQPQHF
>TRBV27|TRBJ1-2|13|.
CASSLYRGGGYTF
>TRBV9|TRBJ1-6|17|.
CASSVGSSGVSLSPLHF
>TRBV5-1|TRBJ1-4|16|.
CASSFTGTGGHEKLFF
>TRBV5-6|TRBJ1-3|15|.
CASSFPRVSGNTIYF
>TRBV6-1|TRBJ2-7|13|.
CAGGQTVSYEQYF
>TRBV29-1|TRBJ2-7|13|.
CSVLLAGGYEQYF
>TRBV19|TRBJ2-7|14|few
CASSGLGSKGEQYF
>TRBV28|TRBJ2-1|15|.
CASSLVGSRYNEQFF
>TRBV4-1|TRBJ1-3|17|.
CASSQGGSHSFGNTIYF
>TRBV5-4|TRBJ2-1|14|.
CASSLRTRDNEQFF
>TRBV9|TRBJ1-6|16|.
CASSVADGGSNSPLHF
>TRBV18|TRBJ2-3|16|.
CASSPKAGGPTDTQYF
>TRBV16|TRBJ2-6|16|.
CASSLTGYSGANVLTF
>TRBV5-8|TRBJ2-1|15|once
CASIMWGANLNEQFF
>TRBV19|TRBJ2-5|13|.
CASSGHSQETQYF
>TRBV18|TRBJ2-1|14|.
CASSPTNTYNEQFF
>TRBV27|TRBJ2-7|15|.
CASSLSGDSSYEQYF
>TRBV5-1|TRBJ2-3|15|.
CASTLGGGWTDTQYF
>TRBV30|TRBJ1-2|12|.
CAGDRGGNGYTF
>TRBV11-2|TRBJ2-5|18|.
CASSLSISGRNLKETQYF
>TRBV5-1|TRBJ2-3|17|.
CASSFDTSGSLLDTQYF
>TRBV7-3|TRBJ2-4|22|.
CASRATKLPSEGVALYKNIQYF
>TRBV6-6|TRBJ1-1|14|.
CASGSRQVGTEAFF
>TRBV5-5|TRBJ2-7|15|.
CASSRQGAAGYEQYF
>TRBV6-6|TRBJ1-5|14|.
CASSYPNANQPQHF
>TRBV7-2|TRBJ2-7|16|.
CASSLVPTSSPGEQYF
>TRBV18|TRBJ2-3|17|.
CASSPRLQGLRVDTQYF
>TRBV5-1|TRBJ1-5|16|.
CATRRRGRHSNQPQHF